Each of the 30 T cell receptor beta chains below was sequenced from the same sample in a study of T-cell reconstitution after alpha-beta-depleted transplantation in children. Study-level points and caveats: A year had passed since transplant, and T-cell counts and diversity by then came mostly from newly produced T cells.

During its preparation, the TCRbeta library received unique molecular identifiers. In TCRdb, the PCR reads were re-called with MiXCR into one record per CDR3 protein. There are about 300,000 distinct CDR3 sequences in the sample; roughly 7.8% occur only once, and 9.1% lies in the top ten. These TCRs' antigens remain unknown. This specimen was peripheral blood, taken 360 days after TCRalphabeta/CD19-depleted stem cell transplant. The receptors come from a female patient aged 2-10 years who had a stem cell transplant for Fanconi anemia, so the T cells may come from the graft donor.

This clonotype came up many times. The J gene is TRBJ2-1, the V gene TRBV20-1; 10 positions match TRBD2. Germline loops: CDR1 DFQATT, CDR2 SNEGSKA (reference sequence). The CDR3 length is 14 residues. This CDR3 reads CSQSPSGGAGEQFF. The CDR3 region has the DNA TGCAGCCAATCTCCAAGCGGGGGGGCCGGTGAGCAGTTCTTC.

This clonotype was found many times. The chain joins TRBV12-3 or TRBV12-4 to TRBJ2-5; D gene unclear. V lost 1 base and J 2 bases, leaving 8 bases between the germline ends. This CDR3 contains 14 residues. The CDR3 DNA is TGTGCCAGCAGTTTAGGGACGTTACAAGAGACCCAGTACTTC. The encoded protein is CASSLGTLQETQYF.

This clonotype was detected ten times or more. The V and J genes are TRBV4-2 and TRBJ2-2; 9 nucleotides align to TRBD1. Germline V gives CDR1 LGHNA, CDR2 YNFKEQ. The CDR3 is 18 amino acids. V was clipped by 4 bases and J by 4 bases; unmatched bases: 13. The CDR3 region has the DNA TGTGCCAGCAGCCGAGTAGATGGGGGACAGGGCCCCACCGGGGAGCTGTTTTTT. It translates to CASSRVDGGQGPTGELFF.

This clonotype came up many times. The DNA of the CDR3 is TGTGCCAGCAGTCCCGATTCAGGGGGACGGCGCAATGAGCAGTTCTTC. Protein: CASSPDSGGRRNEQFF. The genes are TRBV6-1 and TRBJ2-1, with TRBD1 matching over 7 bases. CDR1 is MNHNS, CDR2 SASEGT, per germline. The CDR3 runs to 16 residues. The junction had 13 bases not matched to a gene; V was cut back by 5 bases and J by 6 bases.

The DNA of the CDR3 is TGCAGTGCTAGTGATTTGGCAGCCGGGACCCGAGCCGTC. It specifies CSASDLAAGTRAV. V usage is TRBV20-1 and J usage is TRBJ2-7; D assignment may be TRBD1 or TRBD2 (5 bases each). The CDR3 is made up of 13 amino acids. The germline gives CDR1 DFQATT, CDR2 SNEGSKA (reference sequence).

This clonotype appeared many times. The chain combines TRBV6-5 with TRBJ2-2; D is uncertain. From germline, CDR1 is MNHEY and CDR2 SVGAGI. This CDR3 comprises 14 residues. Trimming shortened V by 2 bases and J by 3 bases, and 7 bases separated the two germline ends. DNA for the CDR3: TGTGCCAGCAGTTACGACCCGGACACCGGGGAGCTGTTTTTT. Translation gives CASSYDPDTGELFF.

This clonotype has a count of ten or more. The chain uses TRBV12-3 or TRBV12-4 and TRBJ1-6, with D possibly TRBD1 on 5 matching bases. Trimming stripped 3 bases from V and 7 bases from J, with 19 bases between. The CDR3 runs 17 residues. The CDR3: CASSFLGGKGRNSPLHF. The DNA of the CDR3 is TGTGCCAGCAGTTTCCTCGGGGGTAAAGGGAGGAATTCACCCCTCCACTTT.

The V and J genes are TRBV18 and TRBJ1-5; D gene uncertain. The CDR3 runs to 14 residues. Germline lookup yields CDR1 KGHSH and CDR2 LQKENI. V lost 3 bases to trimming and J lost 3 bases, with 9 bases between them. For the CDR3, the DNA is TGTGCCAGCTCACCCAAGAGACTCAATCAGCCCCAGCATTTT. Translated: CASSPKRLNQPQHF.

Ten or more counts support this clonotype. V usage is TRBV27 and J usage is TRBJ2-7; TRBD1 might be the D (5 bases). V lost 5 bases, J lost 7 bases, and 15 bases lay in between. The CDR3 consists of 13 residues. Germline CDR1 reads MNHEY; CDR2 reads SMNVEV (reference sequence). In DNA, the CDR3 is TGTGCCAGCAGTCCATCACAGGTTTGGGAGCAGTACTTC. This translates into CASSPSQVWEQYF.

This clonotype occurred many times. The chain joins TRBV6-5 to TRBJ2-7; 8 nucleotides align to TRBD2. In germline, CDR1 is MNHEY, CDR2 SVGAGI. The V and J ends lost 7 bases and 7 bases, in that order; junction bases with no gene match: 12. This CDR3 contains 14 residues. The CDR3 DNA is TGTGCCAGCACCATAAGAGCGGGAGTGGGAGAGCAGTACTTC. Translating it yields CASTIRAGVGEQYF.

This clonotype was detected only a few times. The J gene is TRBJ1-1, the V gene TRBV12-5; the match to TRBD1 covers 8 bases. V trimming: 1 base; J trimming: 4 bases; junction bases outside the gene matches: 2. There are 14 residues in the CDR3. Germline V gene sequence: CDR1 LGHNT, CDR2 FRNRAP. CDR3 DNA sequence: TGTGCTAGTGGTTTGGGAGGACAGGGCACTGAAGCTTTCTTT. Its protein product is CASGLGGQGTEAFF.

This clonotype was recorded at least ten times. V gene TRBV4-1 combines with J gene TRBJ1-1, with D unclear. There are 15 residues in the CDR3. Germline-derived CDR1 and CDR2 are MGHRA and YSYEKL. The V and J ends lost 0 bases and 6 bases respectively, with 14 bases between them. The CDR3, as DNA: TGCGCCAGCAGCCAAGAACCGGGAATAGGCGCTGAAGCTTTCTTT. It translates to CASSQEPGIGAEAFF.

This clonotype was counted ten times or more. The genes are TRBV4-1 and TRBJ2-7; D uncertain. CDR3 length equals 14 residues. The ends were cut back, 0 bases at V and 7 bases at J, with 13 bases in the middle. Germline values: CDR1 MGHRA, CDR2 YSYEKL. The CDR3 region has the DNA TGCGCCAGCAGCCAAGAACCACGGAAGAGTGAGCAGTACTTC. Its protein is CASSQEPRKSEQYF.

This clonotype was seen repeatedly, ten times or more. V and J are TRBV12-3 or TRBV12-4 and TRBJ2-5; unclear D gene. The CDR3 runs 13 residues. V was shortened by 3 bases and J by 5 bases, with 10 bases between the two germline ends. The CDR3 region is CASSFKGTETQYF. The DNA for the CDR3 is TGTGCCAGCAGTTTCAAGGGCACCGAGACCCAGTACTTC.

In this sample, this clonotype turned up many times. CDR3 amino acids: CATSFIMKSSYPGELFF. The CDR3 bases are TGTGCCACCTCTTTTATAATGAAGAGCTCCTATCCCGGGGAGCTGTTTTTT. V and J are TRBV28 and TRBJ2-2; unclear D gene. CDR1 and CDR2 from the germline V gene are MDHEN and SYDVKM. The CDR3 consists of 17 residues. Trimming left V 10 bases short and J 6 bases short, with 27 bases between. Combining the CDR3 with reference TRBV28 and TRBJ2-2 gives the whole variable domain DVKVTQSSRYLVKRTGEKVFLECVQDMDHENMFWYRQDPGLGLRLIYFSYDVKMKEKGDIPEGYSVSREKKERFSLILESASTNQTSMYLCATSFIMKSSYPGELFFGEGSRLTVL.

This clonotype was counted a few times. This chain connects TRBV6-1 to TRBJ1-4; possibly TRBD1 for D (5 bases). Trimming shortened V by 7 bases and J by 7 bases, and 19 bases separated the two germline ends. CDR3 size: 15 residues. Germline lookup yields CDR1 MNHNS and CDR2 SASEGT. This chain's CDR3 is CASTRSGARGEKLFF. CDR3 DNA: TGTGCCAGCACTCGAAGCGGGGCGAGGGGTGAAAAACTGTTTTTT.

The chain is built from TRBV9 and TRBJ2-7; 7 bases are shared with TRBD1. The CDR3 runs 15 residues. The V gene end was trimmed by 0 bases and the J gene end by 4 bases; junction bases not matched to a gene: 7. The germline gives CDR1 SGDLS, CDR2 YYNGEE. In DNA, the CDR3 is TGTGCCAGCAGCGTAGCCGAGGGGGCGCCTTACGAGCAGTACTTC. Its protein is CASSVAEGAPYEQYF.

V and J are TRBV5-1 and TRBJ2-5; D gene unclear. The CDR3 is 15 amino acids. Between the trimmed V and J ends, which lost 1 base and 4 bases, there was a span of 14 bases. The germline V gene encodes CDR1 SGHRS and CDR2 YFSETQ. For the CDR3, the DNA is TGCGCCAGCAGCTTGTTCCCCGGTATTGGAGAGACCCAGTACTTC. Protein product: CASSLFPGIGETQYF.

The sample holds many counts of this clonotype. The J gene is TRBJ1-3, the V gene TRBV6-5; a possible D gene is TRBD1 (6 bases). This CDR3 spans 16 amino acids. Germline-derived CDR1 and CDR2 are MNHEY and SVGAGI. Trimming shortened V by 4 bases and J by 0 bases, and 13 bases separated the two germline ends. CDR3 in amino acids: CASSLGSGASGNTIYF. Written as DNA, the CDR3 is TGTGCCAGCAGTTTAGGATCGGGGGCCTCTGGAAACACCATATATTTT.

This clonotype was detected many times. The chain links TRBV12-3 or TRBV12-4 to TRBJ2-1, with 7 bases aligning to TRBD2. J lost 3 bases, V lost 3 bases, and 5 bases had no gene match. CDR3 length: 15 amino acids. This CDR3 reads CASSFGLADYNEQFF. CDR3 in DNA: TGTGCCAGCAGTTTTGGGCTAGCGGACTACAATGAGCAGTTCTTC.

The chain couples TRBV5-4 to TRBJ1-2, with D unclear. V lost 0 bases and J 9 bases, leaving 9 bases between the germline ends. Germline lookup yields CDR1 SGHNT and CDR2 YYREEE (reference sequence). The length of the CDR3 is 12 residues. The CDR3 here is CASSLERMSYTF. CDR3 nucleotide sequence: TGTGCCAGCAGCTTGGAGAGGATGAGCTACACCTTC.

This clonotype was detected only a few times. The genes are TRBV7-3 and TRBJ1-1, with 7 nucleotides matching TRBD1. CDR1 is SGHTA and CDR2 is FQGTGA in the germline V gene. There are 14 residues in the CDR3. The trim removed 4 bases at V and 4 bases at J, leaving 6 bases unmatched. CDR3 sequence: CASSSAGGRTEAFF. The CDR3 DNA reads as TGTGCCAGCAGCTCCGCAGGGGGACGCACTGAAGCTTTCTTT. The variable domain in full, completed from reference TRBV7-3 and TRBJ1-1, reads GAGVSQTPSNKVTEKGKYVELRCDPISGHTALYWYRQSLGQGPEFLIYFQGTGAADDSGLPNDRFFAVRPEGSVSTLKIQRTERGDSAVYLCASSSAGGRTEAFFGQGTRLTVV.

This clonotype has at least ten counts. The chain is built from TRBV6-2 or TRBV6-3 and TRBJ2-7; 8 bases are a match to TRBD2. Germline CDR1 reads MNHEY; CDR2 reads SVGEGT. This CDR3 comprises 14 residues. The V gene end was trimmed by 7 bases and the J gene end by 2 bases; junction bases not matched to a gene: 7. CDR3 DNA: TGTGCCAGCACGGGTGCGGGAGGAACCTACGAGCAGTACTTC. Translation: CASTGAGGTYEQYF.

This clonotype showed up many times. The chain couples TRBV7-6 to TRBJ2-5; no firm D call. The V end lost 2 bases, the J end lost 4 bases, and 14 bases lay between the germline ends. This CDR3 contains 15 residues. From germline, CDR1 is SGHVS and CDR2 FNYEAQ. The CDR3 sequence is CASSLIFDLRETQYF. The CDR3 DNA reads TGTGCCAGCAGCTTAATCTTCGACCTTAGAGAGACCCAGTACTTC.

The chain has TRBV6-2 or TRBV6-3 and TRBJ2-7; D not resolved. Trimming removed 2 bases from V and 3 bases from J, with 5 bases in between. The germline gives CDR1 MNHEY, CDR2 SVGEGT. This CDR3 is built from 12 residues. The CDR3 DNA reads TGTGCCAGCAGTTACACGCTCTACGAGCAGTACTTC. Translating it yields CASSYTLYEQYF.

This clonotype came up a few times. The genes are TRBV15 and TRBJ2-7; 12 bases are shared with TRBD2. The CDR3 runs to 16 residues. From germline, CDR1 is LNHNV and CDR2 YYDKDF (reference sequence). The trim removed 5 bases at V and 3 bases at J, leaving 8 bases unmatched. CDR3 protein: CATSALAGGPVYEQYF. CDR3 in DNA: TGTGCCACCAGCGCTCTAGCGGGGGGGCCGGTCTACGAGCAGTACTTC. The entire variable domain, with the rest obtained from reference TRBV15 and TRBJ2-7, is as follows: DAMVIQNPRYQVTQFGKPVTLSCSQTLNHNVMYWYQQKSSQAPKLLFHYYDKDFNNEADTPDNFQSRRPNTSFCFLDIRSPGLGDTAMYLCATSALAGGPVYEQYFGPGTRLTVT.

The rearrangement links TRBV5-6 to TRBJ2-5; D is possibly TRBD1 (5 bases). In germline, CDR1 is SGHDT, CDR2 YYEEEE. Trimming cost V 4 bases and J 2 bases, with 15 bases left between them. The CDR3 spans 15 residues. CDR3 loop: CASSGARGLQETQYF. DNA for the CDR3: TGTGCCAGCAGCGGGGCTAGGGGCTTACAAGAGACCCAGTACTTC.

The genes are TRBV7-8 and TRBJ2-7; D unresolved. V lost 4 bases and J lost 7, with 17 bases in between. This CDR3 region has 14 residues. CDR1 SGHVS and CDR2 FQNEAQ come from the germline V gene. CDR3 sequence: CASSSLSLLQEQYV. Here the CDR3 DNA reads TGTGCCAGCAGCTCCCTATCTTTACTTCAGGAGCAGTACGTC.

This clonotype was counted ten times or more. The rearrangement links TRBV27 to TRBJ2-1, with a tentative D call TRBD1 (5 bases). The CDR3 is made up of 14 amino acids. Germline CDR1 MNHEY, CDR2 SMNVEV (reference sequence). V was cut by 2 bases and J by 6 bases, with 11 bases left in between. CDR3 amino acids: CASSLGAGINEQFF. CDR3 DNA: TGTGCCAGCAGTTTAGGGGCAGGGATCAATGAGCAGTTCTTC.

This chain uses TRBV3-1 with TRBJ2-5, with D unresolved. CDR3 length equals 12 residues. Germline V gives CDR1 LGHDT, CDR2 YNNKEL (reference sequence). The V end was cut by 2 bases, the J end by 0 bases, with 1 base between. CDR3 in amino acids: CASSQNQETQYF. In DNA, the CDR3 is TGTGCCAGCAGCCAAAACCAAGAGACCCAGTACTTC.